The present TCR beta chain was sequenced within a study of glioma-infiltrating T cells (TCRdb year 2016). In the study overall: Sequencing of TCR alpha- and beta-chain repertoires was performed on glioma tissue, on non-neoplastic brain tissue, and on matched peripheral blood mononuclear cells. Each tissue-infiltrating repertoire was compared with the same patient's peripheral blood repertoire to measure divergence between tissue and blood T-cell populations. The paired cohort was made up of three low-grade glioma patients, eight or nine primary glioblastoma patients and three non-glioma patients who contributed non-neoplastic brain tissue. The full study reports these points: Very few CDR3 sequences were found to be shared between tissue and blood, and this scarcity was attributed to high CDR3 diversity and limited sampling. Small numbers underpinned the group comparisons: about eight glioblastoma patients, three low-grade glioma patients and three non-neoplastic patients. VJ-independent divergence between tissue and blood was lower than expected in non-neoplastic patients but higher than expected in all gliomas, particularly low-grade gliomas.

On this clonotype itself: No antigen is known for it. No quality values exist for individual bases; no much larger clone is one base distant.

TCR alpha and beta CDR3 regions were amplified with the iRepertoire nested amplicon-rescue multiplex PCR (arm-PCR) platform from RNA. One-step reverse transcription and amplification used about 90-400 ng of tissue mRNA or PBMC total RNA as input. Following bead purification, Illumina adapters were added by a secondary multiplex PCR, and libraries between 200 and 400 bp were gel-purified. The libraries contained internal 6-nucleotide barcodes that were used for demultiplexing. The libraries were sequenced on an Illumina MiSeq using 2x220 or 2x250 nucleotide paired-end reads. On the authors' methods: Paired reads were merged with FLASH 1.2.11 and aligned to the GRCh37 human genome with BWA-MEM before extracting TRA and TRB reads. An IMGT-derived reference of cassette sequences and CDR3 motifs, with pseudogenes included, was used for V and J assignment. Reads were translated in three frames, and productive CDR3s were defined by a C…FGXG motif without stop codons. Unique combinations of V-J cassette pair and CDR3 amino acid sequence were defined as clonotypes. Filtering of reads was based on Hamming distance, with the threshold set by the sequence error rate of each sample in mapped regions. The raw public data were reprocessed by TCRdb itself: fastp quality trimming at Q25, MiXCR clonotype calling, in-frame beta chains only. Duplicate CDR3 protein sequences are folded into a single record with the most common DNA and genes. Clone size and V and J calls follow TCRdb, not the original study. The sample data list around 100,000 distinct CDR3 sequences, and around 28% of these were observed just once. The top ten clones comprise around 40% of the sample.

The origin of this receptor is a human donor with low-grade glioma or glioblastoma, undergoing nonglioma brain surgery, or in good health (not recorded which). Sequencing input: glioma tissue, nonneoplastic brain tissue, or PBMCs (not recorded which).

The nucleotide sequence is given as TGTGCCAGCAGCGACCCCGCGGCAGGGACCTACGAGCAGTACTTC. The translation is CASSDPAAGTYEQYF. The chain couples TRBV9 to TRBJ2-7; TRBD1 is perhaps the D gene, given 5 matching bases. The cysteine opens and the phenylalanine closes a CDR3 of 15 amino acids. The read is trimmed to its CDR3 DNA, 45 bases read in frame from base 1. The germline V gene provides CDR1 SGDLS and CDR2 YYNGEE. V was cut back by 3 bases and J by 2 bases, leaving a gap of 15 bases between them. Extended through the reference TRBV9 and TRBJ2-7 proteins, this CDR3 yields the full variable domain: DSGVTQTPKHLITATGQRVTLRCSPRSGDLSVYWYQQSLDQGLQFLIQYYNGEERAKGNILERFSAQQFPDLHSELNLSSLELGDSALYFCASSDPAAGTYEQYFGPGTRLTVT.